The 14 T cell receptor beta chains reported below all come from one sample, sequenced in a study of CD8+ T cells in alopecia areata (dated by TCRdb to 2016 to 2019). Per the publication, the treatment or condition label means: oral pan-JAK inhibitor, 5-10 mg twice daily. Libraries were prepared through the immunoSEQ multiplex PCR assay. RNA was extracted from all samples and reverse transcribed into cDNA as template for TCR sequencing. TCRdb provides this immuneACCESS table in a form limited to in-frame rearrangements. Some clones are lacking; in checked studies, under half of them reflect an unresolved V gene, and why the rest are absent is not known. This sample holds approximately 200,000 clones; 40% to 55% were observed only once. Around 3% of the sample is taken by the ten largest. Specimen: CD4+ T cells sorted from blood, collected at approximately week 36, from a patient treated with tofacitinib. Every receptor here comes from a human donor with alopecia areata.

This chain links TRBV30 with TRBJ1-1, with a weak D call TRBD1 (5 bases). V gave up 0 bases and J gave up 6 bases, with 17 bases separating them. The germline gives CDR1 GTSNPN, CDR2 SVGIG (reference sequence). The CDR3 totals 15 residues. The CDR3 region has the DNA TGTGCCTGGAGTGTACAGGTGGGACCCCTGGCTGAAGCTTTCTTT. As protein: CAWSVQVGPLAEAFF.

The J gene is TRBJ2-7, the V gene TRBV7-2; maybe TRBD2 (6 bases). There are 15 residues in the CDR3. V was trimmed by 5 bases and J by 1 base, leaving 15 bases between them. Germline V gene data show CDR1 as SGHTA and CDR2 as FQGNSA. CDR3 region: CASSPSGGYSYEQYF. The CDR3 DNA sequence: TGTGCCAGCAGCCCATCCGGGGGTTATTCCTACGAGCAGTACTTC.

This chain connects TRBV29-1 to TRBJ2-7, with 13 bases fitting TRBD2. CDR3 length equals 13 residues. V gave up 7 bases and J gave up 0 bases; unmatched junction bases: 0. Germline values: CDR1 SQVTM, CDR2 ANQGSEA. In DNA, the CDR3 is TGCAGCGGGACTAGCGGGAGCTCCTACGAGCAGTACTTC. As protein: CSGTSGSSYEQYF.

The V call is TRBV29-1, the J call TRBJ2-3, with a tentative D call TRBD2 (5 bases). The ends were cut back, 2 bases at V and 0 bases at J, with 12 bases in the middle. The germline V gene encodes CDR1 SQVTM and CDR2 ANQGSEA. The CDR3 extends over 15 amino acids. The CDR3 region is CSVELTGISTDTQYF. The CDR3 DNA follows: TGCAGCGTTGAACTCACCGGGATAAGCACAGATACGCAGTATTTT.

This rearrangement joins TRBV18 to TRBJ1-2; TRBD1 aligns across 7 bases. Germline V gene lookup returns CDR1 KGHSH and CDR2 LQKENI. The CDR3 is made up of 14 amino acids. V was clipped by 4 bases and J by 3 bases; unmatched bases: 5. Written as DNA, the CDR3 is TGTGCCAGCTCACGGGATACAGGGGACTATGGCTACACCTTC. Translating it yields CASSRDTGDYGYTF.

The count of this clone is one. The chain links TRBV6-1 to TRBJ1-1; 7 nucleotides agree with TRBD1. The germline gives CDR1 MNHNS, CDR2 SASEGT. After removal of 7 bases from V and 4 bases from J, the junction contained 9 bases not matched to a gene. CDR3 length: 14 amino acids. The CDR3 DNA reads as TGTGCCAGCACCCCCGACAGGGTTGGCACTGAAGCTTTCTTT. This encodes CASTPDRVGTEAFF.

The chain carries TRBV5-1 and TRBJ1-2; 7 positions match TRBD1. V shed 0 bases and J 3 bases; nucleotides not matched to a gene: 2. CDR1 and CDR2 from the germline V gene are SGHRS and YFSETQ. The CDR3 has 14 residues. For the CDR3, the DNA is TGCGCCAGCAGCTTGGTCCAGGGGGACTATGGCTACACCTTC. Translated, it gives CASSLVQGDYGYTF.

The chain combines TRBV7-2 with TRBJ2-7, with 13 bases matching TRBD2. J was trimmed by 2 bases and V by 5 bases; bases with no gene match: 3. The CDR3 has 15 amino acids. CDR1 and CDR2 from the germline V gene are SGHTA and FQGNSA. The CDR3 loop is CASSPGLAGPYEQYF. The DNA for the CDR3 is TGTGCCAGCAGCCCGGGACTAGCGGGACCCTACGAGCAGTACTTC.

The chain employs TRBV4-3 and TRBJ2-5; D is perhaps TRBD1 (6 bases). V was cut by 4 bases and J by 7 bases, with 16 bases left in between. CDR3 size: 14 residues. Germline V gives CDR1 LGHNA, CDR2 YSLEER. For the CDR3, the DNA is TGCGCCAGCAGCCTCGGACAGACGGGTGGGACCCAGTACTTC. Its translation: CASSLGQTGGTQYF.

The V and J genes are TRBV2 and TRBJ2-7; 11 bases align to TRBD2. The germline V gene has CDR1 SNHLY and CDR2 FYNNEI. V was pared by 4 bases and J by 7 bases, with 6 bases of the junction left unmatched. CDR3 length: 14 residues. CDR3 sequence (DNA): TGTGCCAGCAGTGTACTAGCGGGAGCTGGTGAGCAGTACTTC. It encodes CASSVLAGAGEQYF.

This chain uses TRBV28 with TRBJ1-5, with TRBD1 matching 12 bases. After removal of 6 bases from V and 6 bases from J, the junction contained 9 bases not matched to a gene. The V gene's germline CDR1 is MDHEN and CDR2 SYDVKM. The CDR3 covers 16 residues. The CDR3 region is CASRYGTGGRSQPQHF. CDR3 sequence (DNA): TGTGCCAGCAGGTATGGGACAGGGGGCAGGAGTCAGCCCCAGCATTTT.

This clone showed up just a few times. The chain joins TRBV30 to TRBJ2-3; D is possibly TRBD1 or TRBD2 (6 bases each). Trimming took 2 bases from V and 6 from J, leaving 15 bases between them. This CDR3 is 14 amino acids long. Germline V gene lookup returns CDR1 GTSNPN and CDR2 SVGIG (reference sequence). CDR3 coding DNA: TGTGCCTGGAGTACGTGGGGGGCCAAGGATACGCAGTATTTT. Protein product: CAWSTWGAKDTQYF.

This rearrangement joins TRBV4-3 to TRBJ2-2; no clear D gene. CDR3 length: 14 amino acids. From germline, CDR1 is LGHNA and CDR2 YSLEER. The ends were cut back, 0 bases at V and 4 bases at J, with 6 bases in the middle. CDR3 protein: CASSQDRVTGELFF. The DNA of the CDR3 is TGCGCCAGCAGCCAAGATCGGGTCACCGGGGAGCTGTTTTTT.

The rearrangement links TRBV30 to TRBJ2-1; 8 bases agree with TRBD1. The V and J ends lost 0 bases and 9 bases, in that order; junction bases with no gene match: 7. The CDR3 sequence is 14 residues long. The germline V gene has CDR1 GTSNPN and CDR2 SVGIG (reference sequence). CDR3 loop: CAWSVLRTGSEQFF. The CDR3 nucleotides read TGTGCCTGGAGTGTTTTAAGGACAGGGAGTGAGCAGTTCTTC. The whole variable domain, remainder taken from reference TRBV30 and TRBJ2-1, is SQTIHQWPATLVQPVGSPLSLECTVEGTSNPNLYWYRQAAGRGLQLLFYSVGIGQISSEVPQNLSASRPQDRQFILSSKKLLLSDSGFYLCAWSVLRTGSEQFFGPGTRLTVL.